This TCR beta chain came from a study of blood T cell repertoires in COVID-19. Overall study: Spain, Italy and the United States supplied samples that represented acute and convalescent COVID-19. PBMCs, B-cell-depleted T cells, or T cells provided the cDNA or gDNA that made up the material.

In the study's own analysis: Scientists estimated how many nucleated cells there were by amplifying reference gene primers. Assay used: immunoSEQ multiplex PCR; TCRdb lists only in-frame clones, some missing. V, J and clone size are taken as reported in that table, and D and trimming were inferred from the DNA itself. Seen here are 240,000 or so clones, about 87% observed once, and the top ten hold over 6%. Germline CDR1 reads MNHEY; CDR2 reads SVGEGT. Trimming took 1 base from V and 3 from J; bases not matched to a gene: 7. The CDR3 covers 18 residues. The sample taken for sequencing was peripheral blood. The chain has TRBV6-2 or TRBV6-3 and TRBJ2-6; 9 bases fit TRBD1. The clonotype originates from a woman in her seventies with active or convalescent COVID-19. CDR3 sequence: CASSYLQGAGSGANVLTF. CDR3 nucleotide sequence: TGTGCCAGCAGTTACTTACAGGGGGCAGGTAGTGGGGCCAACGTCCTGACTTTC.